The 15 T cell receptor beta chains presented below share a single source sample, sequenced in a study of glioma-infiltrating T cells after dendritic cell vaccination. The protocol was immunoSEQ multiplex PCR, while the TCRdb copy is restricted to in-frame clones and leaves out a portion. This repertoire shows 70,000 to 90,000 clones, under 85% found once; its top ten account for 6.8%. Time point indicated: after dendritic cell vaccination, including at tumor progression/relapse. The source was blood, collected after dendritic cell vaccination. These receptors all stem from a human donor with glioblastoma.

This chain links TRBV4-1 with TRBJ2-1, with 9 positions matching TRBD2. Germline V gene sequence: CDR1 MGHRA, CDR2 YSYEKL. The CDR3 runs to 19 residues. Trimming removed 0 bases from V and 0 bases from J; junction bases left unmatched: 9. CDR3 region: CASSQDISGGPSSYNEQFF. CDR3 in DNA: TGCGCCAGCAGCCAAGATATAAGCGGGGGGCCGAGCTCCTACAATGAGCAGTTCTTC.

The rearrangement joins TRBV7-9 to TRBJ2-2; TRBD1 is a possible D gene (5 bases). Between the trimmed V and J ends, which lost 3 bases and 2 bases, there was a span of 13 bases. The CDR3 is 16 amino acids. Germline CDR1 is SEHNR and CDR2 is FQNEAQ (reference sequence). The CDR3 sequence is CASSFAGQRNTGELFF. The DNA for the CDR3 is TGTGCCAGCAGCTTCGCTGGACAACGAAACACCGGGGAGCTGTTTTTT.

The gene calls are TRBV29-1 and TRBJ2-7; perhaps TRBD2 as D (5 bases). The CDR3 has 13 amino acids. Germline lookup yields CDR1 SQVTM and CDR2 ANQGSEA. V lost 5 bases to trimming and J lost 6 bases, with 17 bases between them. CDR3 in amino acids: CSVQTGSVAEQYF. CDR3 coding DNA: TGCAGCGTTCAGACGGGGTCCGTCGCCGAGCAGTACTTC.

The V gene is TRBV7-2, the J gene TRBJ2-7; perhaps TRBD1 as D (5 bases). V lost 1 base, J lost 3 bases, and 10 bases lay in between. The germline gives CDR1 SGHTA, CDR2 FQGNSA. This CDR3 region has 14 residues. The CDR3 reads CASSLVAGNYEQYF. Here the CDR3 DNA reads TGTGCCAGCAGCTTAGTCGCAGGGAACTACGAGCAGTACTTC.

The genes are TRBV7-2 and TRBJ2-7; TRBD2 is a possible D gene (5 bases). Looked up from germline, CDR1 is SGHTA and CDR2 is FQGNSA. Between the trimmed V and J ends, which lost 6 bases and 1 base, there was a span of 13 bases. The CDR3 is made up of 14 amino acids. CDR3 DNA sequence: TGTGCCAGCAGTTACCGGTCGGGATCCTACGAGCAGTACTTC. It is translated as CASSYRSGSYEQYF.

The chain is built from TRBV9 and TRBJ1-5, with 7 bases that match TRBD1. Germline V gene sequence: CDR1 SGDLS, CDR2 YYNGEE. Trimming cost V 3 bases and J 4 bases; bases outside gene matches: 7. The CDR3 contains 15 residues. CDR3 in amino acids: CASSAAGTENQPQHF. The CDR3 DNA reads TGTGCCAGCAGCGCCGCCGGGACAGAGAATCAGCCCCAGCATTTT.

The genes are TRBV29-1 and TRBJ1-2; no firm D call. V lost 3 bases and J lost 2, with 4 bases in between. The V gene's germline CDR1 is SQVTM and CDR2 ANQGSEA. The CDR3 extends over 11 amino acids. The CDR3 sequence is CSVDRNYGYTF. CDR3 in DNA: TGCAGCGTTGACAGGAACTATGGCTACACCTTC.

This chain links TRBV15 with TRBJ1-5; possible D gene TRBD1, 5 bases. The V end lost 2 bases, the J end lost 6 bases, and 11 bases lay between the germline ends. The CDR3 is 14 residues long. Germline CDR1 is LNHNV and CDR2 is YYDKDF (reference sequence). CDR3 amino acids: CATSRPDTIQPQHF. The DNA for the CDR3 is TGTGCCACCAGCAGACCGGACACTATTCAGCCCCAGCATTTT.

The chain joins TRBV5-6 to TRBJ1-2; a possible D gene is TRBD1 (5 bases). Germline V gene data show CDR1 as SGHDT and CDR2 as YYEEEE. V lost 0 bases and J 2 bases, leaving 11 bases between the germline ends. This CDR3 is 15 amino acids long. CDR3 loop: CASSLVGQKNYGYTF. The CDR3 coding sequence is TGTGCCAGCAGCTTGGTTGGACAAAAAAACTATGGCTACACCTTC.

V usage is TRBV6-4 and J usage is TRBJ1-5, with 8 bases fitting TRBD1. V shed 3 bases and J 7 bases; nucleotides not matched to a gene: 8. This CDR3 spans 15 amino acids. CDR1 and CDR2 from the germline V gene are MRHNA and SNTAGT. Here the CDR3 reads CASSETGVEGQPQHF. The CDR3, as DNA: TGTGCCAGCAGTGAGACAGGGGTTGAAGGACAGCCCCAGCATTTT.

The J gene is TRBJ1-1, the V gene TRBV5-8; D is unclear. This CDR3 region has 12 residues. Between the trimmed V and J ends, which lost 4 bases and 8 bases, there was a span of 12 bases. CDR1 and CDR2 from the germline V gene are SGHTS and YDEGEE. The chain's CDR3 is CASSTAVPEAFF. CDR3 nucleotide sequence: TGTGCCAGCAGCACCGCGGTGCCGGAAGCTTTCTTT. Based on the CDR3 plus reference TRBV5-8 and TRBJ1-1, the full variable domain is EAGVTQSPTHLIKTRGQQATLRCSPISGHTSVYWYQQALGLGLQFLLWYDEGEERNRGNFPPRFSGRQFPNYSSELNVNALELEDSALYLCASSTAVPEAFFGQGTRLTVV.

This clone was seen only a few times. This chain connects TRBV14 to TRBJ1-5; D gene uncertain. Trimming took off 1 base at V and 3 bases at J, with 4 bases between the two ends. CDR3 length equals 13 residues. Germline assignment: CDR1 SGHDN and CDR2 FVKESK. This CDR3 is CASSQGLNQPQHF. The CDR3 region has the DNA TGTGCCAGCAGCCAAGGTCTCAATCAGCCCCAGCATTTT. Supplemented by reference TRBV14 and TRBJ1-5, the full variable domain reads EAGVTQFPSHSVIEKGQTVTLRCDPISGHDNLYWYRRVMGKEIKFLLHFVKESKQDESGMPNNRFLAERTGGTYSTLKVQPAELEDSGVYFCASSQGLNQPQHFGDGTRLSIL.

V gene TRBV5-8 combines with J gene TRBJ1-1, with a weak D call TRBD1 (5 bases). The CDR3 consists of 14 residues. Looked up from germline, CDR1 is SGHTS and CDR2 is YDEGEE. V was pared by 6 bases and J by 5 bases, with 17 bases between. The CDR3 is CASTPGGTATEAFF. The CDR3, as DNA: TGTGCCAGCACTCCGGGGGGGACGGCAACTGAAGCTTTCTTT.

The chain couples TRBV27 to TRBJ2-1; D perhaps matches TRBD2 (6 bases). With 6 bases removed from V and 3 bases from J, the gap between germline ends came to 18 bases. The CDR3 loop spans 16 amino acids. CDR1 MNHEY and CDR2 SMNVEV come from the germline V gene (reference sequence). Here the CDR3 DNA reads TGTGCCAGCAGCCCCACCGGGACTCCCTTCTACAATGAGCAGTTCTTC. It is translated as CASSPTGTPFYNEQFF.

Turning to this clone: Germline is not matched at one junction end, which may reflect a read error. The chain recombines TRBV7-7 with TRBJ2-7; TRBD1 matches 9 bases. The V gene's germline CDR1 is SSHAT and CDR2 FNYEAQ (reference sequence). The CDR3 extends over 13 amino acids. The CDR3 DNA reads as TGTGCTAGCAGCCCGGGACAGGGCTACGAGCAGTACTTC. The encoded protein is CASSPGQGYEQYF.